What follows are 11 T cell receptor beta chains derived from one specimen sequenced in a study of OX40 agonist ivuxolimab in advanced cancers. Here immunoSEQ multiplex PCR was the method, and the copy in TCRdb shows in-frame clones only, minus some. The data contain fewer than 35,000 clones, roughly nine tenths of them singletons. The sample was CD4+ or CD8+ T cells sorted from blood, taken in a trial of the OX40 agonist ivuxolimab. These receptors originate from an adult with an advanced solid tumor such as melanoma, head and neck, liver or kidney cancer.

This sequence joins TRBV14 and TRBJ2-1, with D perhaps matching TRBD1 (5 bases). The ends were cut back, 0 bases at V and 0 bases at J, with 12 bases in the middle. Germline CDR1 reads SGHDN; CDR2 reads FVKESK. The CDR3 has 17 amino acids. The CDR3 here is CASSQEGPQSSYNEQFF. The DNA of the CDR3 is TGTGCCAGCAGCCAAGAGGGGCCTCAGAGCTCCTACAATGAGCAGTTCTTC.

Only one count was recorded for this clone. This chain links TRBV19 with TRBJ1-5; D unclear. Germline V lookup: CDR1 LNHDA, CDR2 SQIVND (reference sequence). This CDR3 is 13 amino acids long. Trimming took 3 bases from V and 2 from J, leaving 5 bases between them. In nucleotides, the CDR3 is TGTGCCAGTAGTATGTCTGGCAATCAGCCCCAGCATTTT. As protein: CASSMSGNQPQHF.

J is TRBJ2-3 and V is TRBV5-1, with D unclear. The CDR3 is made up of 15 amino acids. Trimming took 0 bases from V and 0 from J, leaving 8 bases between them. Germline lookup yields CDR1 SGHRS and CDR2 YFSETQ. CDR3 nucleotides: TGCGCCAGCAGCTTGGACGGAACTAGCACAGATACGCAGTATTTT. This codes for CASSLDGTSTDTQYF.

V usage is TRBV7-9 and J usage is TRBJ2-5, with TRBD2 matching over 11 bases. The CDR3 runs to 16 residues. With 4 bases clipped from V and 4 bases from J, the junction kept 8 bases outside the gene matches. Germline CDR1 SEHNR, CDR2 FQNEAQ (reference sequence). The CDR3 nucleotides read TGTGCCAGCAGCTATCCACTAGCGGGGGCCTCAGAGACCCAGTACTTC. This codes for CASSYPLAGASETQYF.

J is TRBJ1-5 and V is TRBV19; 7 bases map to TRBD1. Trimming removed 6 bases from V and 9 bases from J; junction bases left unmatched: 14. The CDR3 extends over 15 amino acids. Germline-derived CDR1 and CDR2 are LNHDA and SQIVND (reference sequence). The CDR3 loop is CASRTGTANSWPQHF. DNA for the CDR3: TGTGCCAGTAGGACCGGGACAGCTAATTCATGGCCCCAGCATTTT. The full variable domain, rest sourced from reference TRBV19 and TRBJ1-5, is DGGITQSPKYLFRKEGQNVTLSCEQNLNHDAMYWYRQDPGQGLRLIYYSQIVNDFQKGDIAEGYSVSREKKESFPLTVTSAQKNPTAFYLCASRTGTANSWPQHFGDGTRLSIL.

V usage is TRBV19 and J usage is TRBJ2-1, with 10 bases that match TRBD2. V lost 7 bases and J lost 6; bases outside the gene matches: 9. Looked up from germline, CDR1 is LNHDA and CDR2 is SQIVND (reference sequence). CDR3 size: 15 residues. The CDR3 reads CASMRAGGPGNEQFF. The CDR3 DNA sequence: TGTGCCAGTATGAGAGCGGGAGGGCCGGGCAATGAGCAGTTCTTC.

The V call is TRBV5-4, the J call TRBJ2-5; TRBD1 matches at 10 bases. Germline V gene sequence: CDR1 SGHNT, CDR2 YYREEE (reference sequence). This CDR3 has 15 residues. J lost 5 bases, V lost 4 bases, and 8 bases had no gene match. The CDR3: CASSTRQGAPETQYF. CDR3 nucleotides: TGTGCCAGCAGCACCCGACAGGGGGCGCCTGAGACCCAGTACTTC.

V usage is TRBV7-9 and J usage is TRBJ2-5; D possibly corresponds to TRBD2 (6 bases). Trimming took off 1 base at V and 3 bases at J, with 6 bases between the two ends. This CDR3 has 13 amino acids. Germline V gene lookup returns CDR1 SEHNR and CDR2 FQNEAQ (reference sequence). The CDR3 DNA reads TGTGCCAGCAGCTTAGGACTAGAAGAGACCCAGTACTTC. This codes for CASSLGLEETQYF.

The chain recombines TRBV30 with TRBJ2-7; the D is unclear. V shed 0 bases and J shed 4 bases, with 16 bases lying between them. Germline V gene lookup returns CDR1 GTSNPN and CDR2 SVGIG (reference sequence). The CDR3 extends over 15 amino acids. CDR3 residues: CAWSVLTSYPYEQYF. The CDR3 DNA reads TGTGCCTGGAGTGTACTCACTTCTTACCCGTACGAGCAGTACTTC.

The chain combines TRBV19 with TRBJ2-2; D is perhaps TRBD1 (6 bases). V dropped 10 bases and J dropped 2 bases, with 14 bases sitting between them. Germline values: CDR1 LNHDA, CDR2 SQIVND (reference sequence). This CDR3 has 14 residues. The CDR3 is CATLPDRNTGELFF. The CDR3 DNA reads TGTGCCACCCTCCCGGACAGAAACACCGGGGAGCTGTTTTTT.

This clone was recorded a few times. For the CDR3, the DNA is TGTGCCAGCAGCTCAGTGAGTGGTTACTCCTACGAGCAGTACTTC. Translating gives CASSSVSGYSYEQYF. This chain links TRBV7-6 with TRBJ2-7, with D unresolved. From germline, CDR1 is SGHVS and CDR2 FNYEAQ. The V end was cut by 4 bases, the J end by 0 bases, with 13 bases between. This CDR3 has 15 residues.